What follows are 30 T cell receptor beta chains derived from one specimen sequenced in a study of chemoradiotherapy in HPV16-positive cancers. Method: immunoSEQ multiplex PCR; TCRdb's copy keeps in-frame clones and lacks some. The sample yields thousands of clones, around 77% seen once. This sample was obtained from a patient who underwent chemoradiotherapy. The receptors stem from a human donor with HPV-associated anogenital cancer.

The V call is TRBV11-3, the J call TRBJ2-7; perhaps TRBD1 as D (6 bases). This CDR3 spans 13 amino acids. V dropped 5 bases and J dropped 5 bases, with 13 bases sitting between them. CDR1 is SGHNT, CDR2 YENEEA, per germline. This CDR3 is CASSVNRAHEQYF. The CDR3 bases are TGTGCCAGCAGCGTAAACAGGGCACACGAGCAGTACTTC.

The genes are TRBV14 and TRBJ1-6, with D tentatively TRBD1 (6 bases). Germline CDR1 and CDR2: SGHDN and FVKESK. CDR3 size: 17 residues. Trimming took off 3 bases at V and 13 bases at J, with 25 bases between the two ends. Written as DNA, the CDR3 is TGTGCCAGCAGCCATGCCCGAAGGGGGGCCACACAGGCGCCCCTCCACTTT. The encoded protein is CASSHARRGATQAPLHF.

V is TRBV7-8 and J is TRBJ2-5; possible D gene TRBD1, 7 bases. V was pared by 5 bases and J by 1 base, with 11 bases between. The germline V gene encodes CDR1 SGHVS and CDR2 FQNEAQ. The CDR3 is 14 residues long. In DNA form, the CDR3 reads TGTGCCAGCAGCGGAGGGACAGCCCAAGAGACCCAGTACTTC. Its protein is CASSGGTAQETQYF.

V and J are TRBV11-2 and TRBJ2-3; 15 nucleotides agree with TRBD2. Unmatched junction bases numbered 6, after V lost 5 bases and J lost 12 bases. CDR3 length equals 14 residues. Germline CDR1 reads SGHAT; CDR2 reads FQNNGV. In nucleotides, the CDR3 is TGTGCCAGCAGCCCTCGGACTAGCGGGGGGGCACAGTATTTT. Translation gives CASSPRTSGGAQYF. Using reference TRBV11-2 and TRBJ2-3 for the parts outside the CDR3, the full variable domain is EAGVAQSPRYKIIEKRQSVAFWCNPISGHATLYWYQQILGQGPKLLIQFQNNGVVDDSQLPKDRFSAERLKGVDSTLKIQPAKLEDSAVYLCASSPRTSGGAQYFGPGTRLTVL.

The V and J genes are TRBV4-1 and TRBJ2-3; D is ambiguous. V was cut by 3 bases and J by 6 bases, with 10 bases left in between. The CDR3 totals 13 residues. Per the germline V gene, CDR1 is MGHRA and CDR2 is YSYEKL. CDR3 DNA: TGCGCCAGCAGCCAGCTATATCGCGATACGCAGTATTTT. Amino acid sequence: CASSQLYRDTQYF.

The V and J genes are TRBV7-2 and TRBJ1-1; TRBD1 aligns across 7 bases. Per germline, CDR1 SGHTA and CDR2 FQGNSA. The CDR3 runs to 14 residues. The V gene end was trimmed by 4 bases and the J gene end by 0 bases; junction bases not matched to a gene: 2. This CDR3 is CASSWDRLNTEAFF. The CDR3 DNA reads TGTGCCAGCAGCTGGGACAGACTGAACACTGAAGCTTTCTTT.

This clone was observed a single time. The chain is built from TRBV4-2 and TRBJ1-2, with a tentative D call TRBD1 (5 bases). The CDR3 is made up of 16 amino acids. Trimming shortened V by 0 bases and J by 4 bases, and 15 bases separated the two germline ends. Germline V gene sequence: CDR1 LGHNA, CDR2 YNFKEQ. The CDR3, as DNA: TGTGCCAGCAGCCAAGAGGCAGGGCTCCCCGCCTATGGCTACACCTTC. Its protein product is CASSQEAGLPAYGYTF.

This clone was observed a few times. V is TRBV6-1 and J is TRBJ1-6; the D gene is possibly TRBD1 (5 bases). Germline loops: CDR1 MNHNS, CDR2 SASEGT. V lost 5 bases and J 4 bases, leaving 9 bases between the germline ends. The CDR3 loop spans 14 amino acids. The CDR3 DNA is TGTGCCAGCAGTTCGGGACCATATAATTCACCCCTCCACTTT. This codes for CASSSGPYNSPLHF.

The J gene is TRBJ1-1, the V gene TRBV28; no clear D. This CDR3 is built from 15 residues. In germline, CDR1 is MDHEN, CDR2 SYDVKM. Trimming left V 2 bases short and J 3 bases short, with 13 bases between. CDR3 sequence (DNA): TGTGCCAGCAGTTTACTAAAAATTGTGTACACTGAAGCTTTCTTT. This encodes CASSLLKIVYTEAFF.

The chain is built from TRBV7-6 and TRBJ1-1; possibly TRBD1 for D (6 bases). This CDR3 has 16 residues. Deletions cut 4 bases from V and 0 bases from J, with 15 bases between. The germline V gene has CDR1 SGHVS and CDR2 FNYEAQ. CDR3 protein: CASSSWTAQMNTEAFF. The CDR3 DNA sequence: TGTGCCAGCAGCTCTTGGACAGCACAAATGAACACTGAAGCTTTCTTT.

This chain uses TRBV4-2 with TRBJ1-1; no firm D call. Trimming shortened V by 0 bases and J by 11 bases, and 13 bases separated the two germline ends. CDR1 and CDR2 (germline): LGHNA, YNFKEQ. The CDR3 runs to 13 residues. CDR3 nucleotide sequence: TGTGCCAGCAGCCAAGATACCCAAACCGAGGCTTTCTTT. Translation gives CASSQDTQTEAFF.

The chain uses TRBV4-1 and TRBJ1-6; D may be TRBD1 (5 bases). CDR3 size: 16 residues. V was pared by 0 bases and J by 7 bases, with 13 bases between. The germline CDR1 and CDR2 sequences are MGHRA and YSYEKL. CDR3 DNA sequence: TGCGCCAGCAGCCAAGAGGTGGGGGTAGGCAATTCACCCCTCCACTTT. Translated: CASSQEVGVGNSPLHF.

The chain carries TRBV5-6 and TRBJ2-5; no clear D. Trimming removed 1 base from V and 5 bases from J, with 15 bases in between. Germline CDR1 reads SGHDT; CDR2 reads YYEEEE. This CDR3 contains 15 residues. The DNA for the CDR3 is TGTGCCAGCAGCTTGAGGATGTTAGGCGGCGAGACCCAGTACTTC. This codes for CASSLRMLGGETQYF.

The CDR3 protein is CASSLSAGPSNQPQHF. The CDR3 DNA reads TGTGCCAGCAGTTTATCGGCAGGCCCTAGCAATCAGCCCCAGCATTTT. This chain connects TRBV27 to TRBJ1-5; no clear D. Germline assignment: CDR1 MNHEY and CDR2 SMNVEV (reference sequence). V was cut by 0 bases and J by 0 bases, with 9 bases left in between. The CDR3 has 16 amino acids.

This clone showed up just a few times. V and J are TRBV6-5 and TRBJ1-2; 11 nucleotides align to TRBD1. CDR1 is MNHEY, CDR2 SVGAGI, per germline. The trim removed 6 bases at V and 8 bases at J, leaving 8 bases unmatched. The CDR3 has 14 amino acids. CDR3 sequence (DNA): TGTGCCAGCAGCACGGGACAGGGGGTCCACGGCTACACCTTC. As protein: CASSTGQGVHGYTF.

This clone was observed a single time. The V gene is TRBV9, the J gene TRBJ2-6, with 11 nucleotides matching TRBD2. V was pared by 4 bases and J by 1 base, with 4 bases of the junction left unmatched. Germline loops: CDR1 SGDLS, CDR2 YYNGEE. This CDR3 has 17 amino acids. The CDR3 is CASSNSGGASGANVLTF. DNA for the CDR3: TGTGCCAGCAGCAATAGCGGGGGGGCTTCTGGGGCCAACGTCCTGACTTTC.

The J gene is TRBJ2-2, the V gene TRBV9; tentative D call: TRBD2 (5 bases). The germline V gene encodes CDR1 SGDLS and CDR2 YYNGEE. V was trimmed by 1 base and J by 7 bases, leaving 11 bases between them. This CDR3 is 14 amino acids long. The DNA for the CDR3 is TGTGCCAGCAGCGTACCGGGGTTTGGCGGGGAGCTGTTTTTT. Protein sequence: CASSVPGFGGELFF.

The sample holds one count of this clone. The V and J genes are TRBV7-9 and TRBJ2-3; the D is unclear. Between the trimmed V and J ends, which lost 2 bases and 1 base, there was a span of 10 bases. Looked up from germline, CDR1 is SEHNR and CDR2 is FQNEAQ (reference sequence). CDR3 length: 15 amino acids. CDR3 in DNA: TGTGCCAGCAGCTTAAGCACAGCCGGCACAGATACGCAGTATTTT. This sequence encodes CASSLSTAGTDTQYF.

This clone appeared a single time. CDR3 in amino acids: CAISEGLVDLGYEQYF. The CDR3 DNA sequence: TGTGCCATCAGTGAGGGACTAGTCGACCTGGGCTACGAGCAGTACTTC. The chain employs TRBV10-3 and TRBJ2-7, with 7 bases identical to TRBD2. Germline CDR1 reads ENHRY; CDR2 reads SYGVKD. V lost 2 bases, J lost 3 bases, and 10 bases stayed unmatched. The CDR3 has 16 amino acids.

The rearrangement joins TRBV4-2 to TRBJ2-2; 7 bases agree with TRBD2. The CDR3 contains 17 residues. The V gene end was trimmed by 2 bases and the J gene end by 6 bases; junction bases not matched to a gene: 12. Germline loops: CDR1 LGHNA, CDR2 YNFKEQ. The CDR3 sequence: CASSQPGASGQSGELFF. Written as DNA, the CDR3 is TGTGCCAGCAGCCAACCTGGGGCTAGCGGTCAATCCGGGGAGCTGTTTTTT.

The rearrangement joins TRBV9 to TRBJ2-5, with D possibly matching TRBD2 (6 bases). The germline V gene encodes CDR1 SGDLS and CDR2 YYNGEE. The germline V and J ends were trimmed by 0 bases and 4 bases, with 13 bases remaining between them. The length of the CDR3 is 15 residues. The CDR3 coding sequence is TGTGCCAGCAGCGTAGAGGGAGGTCGGAGAGAGACCCAGTACTTC. Amino acids: CASSVEGGRRETQYF.

In its sample, this clone was seen a few times. The V and J genes are TRBV7-3 and TRBJ2-3; D unresolved. V lost 5 bases, J lost 5 bases, and 11 bases lay in between. Germline V gene sequence: CDR1 SGHTA, CDR2 FQGTGA. This CDR3 contains 13 residues. This CDR3 reads CASSPRFQDTQYF. The CDR3 bases are TGTGCCAGCAGCCCCCGGTTTCAAGATACGCAGTATTTT.

This clone occurred a few times. The V call is TRBV28, the J call TRBJ1-5, with 7 bases lining up with TRBD1. From germline, CDR1 is MDHEN and CDR2 SYDVKM. After removal of 3 bases from V and 5 bases from J, the junction contained 4 bases not matched to a gene. CDR3 length: 14 residues. CDR3 sequence: CASSFWDRDQPQHF. The CDR3 nucleotides read TGTGCCAGCAGTTTCTGGGACAGAGATCAGCCCCAGCATTTT.

The chain uses TRBV30 and TRBJ2-7, with TRBD2 matching 10 bases. Germline V gene lookup returns CDR1 GTSNPN and CDR2 SVGIG (reference sequence). V was clipped by 1 base and J by 2 bases; unmatched bases: 8. The length of the CDR3 is 16 residues. As DNA, the CDR3 is TGTGCCTGGAGTGGATCAGCGGGGGGGGTAACCTACGAGCAGTACTTC. It codes for CAWSGSAGGVTYEQYF.

The chain couples TRBV14 to TRBJ2-3, with D unresolved. Germline assignment: CDR1 SGHDN and CDR2 FVKESK. Trimming left V 1 base short and J 0 bases short, with 5 bases between. This CDR3 comprises 14 residues. CDR3 amino acids: CASSQVGSTDTQYF. CDR3 nucleotides: TGTGCCAGCAGCCAAGTAGGTAGCACAGATACGCAGTATTTT.

This chain connects TRBV5-1 to TRBJ2-1, with 13 bases identical to TRBD2. CDR1 and CDR2 (germline): SGHRS, YFSETQ. J was trimmed by 5 bases and V by 3 bases; bases with no gene match: 2. This CDR3 has 15 amino acids. CDR3: CASSSLAGGNNEQFF. The DNA of the CDR3 is TGCGCCAGCAGCTCACTAGCGGGGGGGAACAATGAGCAGTTCTTC.

This clone was observed a few times. The chain is built from TRBV5-6 and TRBJ2-7, with D uncertain. V was clipped by 2 bases and J by 5 bases, with 11 bases between them. Germline CDR1 SGHDT, CDR2 YYEEEE. This CDR3 comprises 13 residues. CDR3 DNA sequence: TGTGCCAGCAGCTTCCCTCCAATACACGAGCAGTACTTC. Translating it yields CASSFPPIHEQYF. Full variable domain (outside the CDR3, taken from reference TRBV5-6 and TRBJ2-7): DAGVTQSPTHLIKTRGQQVTLRCSPKSGHDTVSWYQQALGQGPQFIFQYYEEEERQRGNFPDRFSGHQFPNYSSELNVNALLLGDSALYLCASSFPPIHEQYFGPGTRLTVT.

V is TRBV19 and J is TRBJ1-2; D perhaps matches TRBD1 (6 bases). Germline V lookup: CDR1 LNHDA, CDR2 SQIVND (reference sequence). The CDR3 sequence is 15 residues long. Trimming left V 5 bases short and J 2 bases short, with 15 bases between. The CDR3 loop reads CASSGNEQGNYGYTF. DNA of the CDR3: TGTGCCAGTAGTGGGAATGAACAGGGAAACTATGGCTACACCTTC.

The chain employs TRBV11-2 and TRBJ2-1, with 11 bases that match TRBD2. Germline loops: CDR1 SGHAT, CDR2 FQNNGV. The CDR3 loop spans 15 amino acids. After removal of 3 bases from V and 4 bases from J, the junction contained 2 bases not matched to a gene. The CDR3 loop reads CASSFTSGGYNEQFF. DNA of the CDR3: TGTGCCAGCAGCTTTACTAGCGGGGGTTACAATGAGCAGTTCTTC.

The genes are TRBV28 and TRBJ1-6; D may be TRBD1 (6 bases). This CDR3 contains 12 residues. V lost 2 bases to trimming and J lost 12 bases, with 8 bases between them. Germline loops: CDR1 MDHEN, CDR2 SYDVKM. The CDR3 DNA sequence: TGTGCCAGCAGTTTACAGGGGAAACCCCTCCACTTT. This encodes CASSLQGKPLHF.